A single sample is the source of the 22 T cell receptor beta chains below, sequenced in a study of blood T cell repertoires in COVID-19. Some clones are missing from TCRdb's copy, which holds only in-frame ones; the method was immunoSEQ multiplex PCR. The profile shows approximately 250,000 clones, 85% to 90% of them singletons. Sequenced sample: peripheral blood. The receptors shown here come from a woman aged 55 to 70 with COVID-19, enrolled during active disease.

This chain connects TRBV12-5 to TRBJ2-1; the match to TRBD2 covers 8 bases. Germline values: CDR1 LGHNT, CDR2 FRNRAP. The CDR3 extends over 17 amino acids. V was pared by 0 bases and J by 6 bases, with 10 bases of the junction left unmatched. In nucleotides, the CDR3 is TGTGCTAGTGGTTTGGTGGAATATGGACTAGCACGCAATGAGCAGTTCTTC. This encodes CASGLVEYGLARNEQFF.

The chain couples TRBV24-1 to TRBJ2-1; D uncertain. Germline CDR1 KGHDR, CDR2 SFDVKD. Trimming took off 4 bases at V and 4 bases at J, with 10 bases between the two ends. The CDR3 runs 14 residues. CDR3 nucleotide sequence: TGTGCCACCAGTGACCGATACTCTTACAATGAGCAGTTCTTC. Amino acid sequence: CATSDRYSYNEQFF.

This sequence joins TRBV5-1 and TRBJ1-4; D is ambiguous. This CDR3 region has 14 residues. The V end lost 0 bases, the J end lost 4 bases, and 7 bases lay between the germline ends. Per germline, CDR1 SGHRS and CDR2 YFSETQ. CDR3 in amino acids: CASSLEHINEKLFF. As DNA, the CDR3 is TGCGCCAGCAGCTTGGAACACATTAATGAAAAACTGTTTTTT.

The V call is TRBV4-2, the J call TRBJ2-3, with D perhaps matching TRBD2 (6 bases). Germline assignment: CDR1 LGHNA and CDR2 YNFKEQ. V lost 0 bases to trimming and J lost 3 bases, with 13 bases between them. This CDR3 comprises 16 residues. CDR3 in amino acids: CASSQEGGRETDTQYF. Written as DNA, the CDR3 is TGTGCCAGCAGCCAAGAGGGGGGAAGGGAGACAGATACGCAGTATTTT.

This clone was found once. This chain joins TRBV7-3 and TRBJ2-2; TRBD2 aligns across 7 bases. The CDR3 is 14 amino acids. Trimming removed 6 bases from V and 4 bases from J; junction bases left unmatched: 5. Germline V gives CDR1 SGHTA, CDR2 FQGTGA. Here the CDR3 DNA reads TGTGCCAGCAGGGCGGGAGCGGCCACCGGGGAGCTGTTTTTT. Translating gives CASRAGAATGELFF.

This clone was detected once. V and J are TRBV14 and TRBJ1-4; TRBD1 agrees at 7 bases. J lost 7 bases, V lost 2 bases, and 7 bases had no gene match. The CDR3 length is 15 residues. The germline V gene encodes CDR1 SGHDN and CDR2 FVKESK. The CDR3 coding sequence is TGTGCCAGCAGCCAACGCAGGGGGACGGGTGAAAAACTGTTTTTT. Amino acids: CASSQRRGTGEKLFF.

The chain couples TRBV11-2 to TRBJ2-1; TRBD2 is a possible D gene (6 bases). CDR3 length equals 15 residues. Trimming left V 7 bases short and J 2 bases short, with 15 bases between. The germline V gene has CDR1 SGHAT and CDR2 FQNNGV. CDR3 amino acids: CASTVVADPYNEQFF. CDR3 in DNA: TGTGCCAGCACCGTGGTAGCGGACCCCTACAATGAGCAGTTCTTC.

V usage is TRBV28 and J usage is TRBJ1-3, with D uncertain. Looked up from germline, CDR1 is MDHEN and CDR2 is SYDVKM. This CDR3 is 11 amino acids long. The CDR3 is CAGGVGNTIYF. In DNA form, the CDR3 reads TGTGCAGGAGGTGTGGGAAACACCATATATTTT.

The J gene is TRBJ2-7, the V gene TRBV21-1; the table's D call TRBD1 went unverified against the DNA. TRBV21-1 is a documented pseudogene. The CDR3 covers 16 residues. CDR3 coding DNA: TGTGCCAGCAGCAACCTCGACAGGGGCCTATCCTACGAGCAGTACTTC. Translated: CASSNLDRGLSYEQYF.

This sequence joins TRBV2 and TRBJ1-1; D unclear. CDR3 length: 10 amino acids. V lost 7 bases and J lost 10, with 10 bases in between. Germline CDR1 is SNHLY and CDR2 is FYNNEI. CDR3 nucleotides: TGTGCCAGCATTAGTTGGGCAGCTTTCTTT. It specifies CASISWAAFF.

V is TRBV11-2 and J is TRBJ2-7, with 8 nucleotides matching TRBD1. V lost 5 bases to trimming and J lost 3 bases; unmatched junction nucleotides: 9. The CDR3 consists of 15 residues. Germline loops: CDR1 SGHAT, CDR2 FQNNGV. As DNA, the CDR3 is TGTGCCAGCAGCCGAACAGATGGACAGGGCTACGAGCAGTACTTC. Its translation is CASSRTDGQGYEQYF.

This rearrangement joins TRBV2 to TRBJ2-7; a possible D gene is TRBD1 (7 bases). This CDR3 comprises 15 residues. Trimming removed 1 base at V and 2 bases at J, with 12 bases between. Germline V CDR1 and CDR2: SNHLY, FYNNEI. The CDR3 here is CASSEGQGGTYEQYF. CDR3 coding DNA: TGTGCCAGCAGTGAAGGGCAGGGGGGTACCTACGAGCAGTACTTC.

This chain connects TRBV18 to TRBJ2-7; 7 bases fit TRBD1. The CDR3 has 13 residues. Germline trimming cut 2 bases from V and 5 bases from J; bases unmatched to any gene: 3. CDR1 and CDR2 from the germline V gene are KGHSH and LQKENI. CDR3 nucleotides: TGTGCCAGCTCACCATCACAGGGGAACGAGCAGTACTTC. This codes for CASSPSQGNEQYF.

The rearrangement uses TRBV27 and TRBJ2-5, with D hard to call. With 7 bases removed from V and 0 bases from J, the gap between germline ends came to 9 bases. This CDR3 has 13 residues. Germline lookup yields CDR1 MNHEY and CDR2 SMNVEV (reference sequence). The CDR3 bases are TGTGCCAGCACCGCCAGGTACCAAGAGACCCAGTACTTC. Protein: CASTARYQETQYF.

V gene TRBV19 combines with J gene TRBJ1-5; 8 bases map to TRBD1. V was pared by 6 bases and J by 3 bases, with 7 bases of the junction left unmatched. The CDR3 loop spans 15 amino acids. Germline lookup yields CDR1 LNHDA and CDR2 SQIVND (reference sequence). CDR3 sequence reads: CASSKDRGPNQPQHF. CDR3 DNA sequence: TGTGCCAGTAGCAAAGACAGGGGACCCAATCAGCCCCAGCATTTT.

The chain recombines TRBV29-1 with TRBJ1-3, with D uncertain. The CDR3 is 14 residues long. Trimming cost V 3 bases and J 0 bases, with 9 bases left between them. Per germline, CDR1 SQVTM and CDR2 ANQGSEA. The CDR3 is CSVDEDPSGNTIYF. The CDR3 DNA reads TGCAGCGTTGACGAGGATCCCTCTGGAAACACCATATATTTT.

The rearrangement links TRBV5-3 to TRBJ2-1; 7 bases match TRBD2. TRBV5-3 is assigned to the ORF class and has an uncertain function. Trimming removed 4 bases from V and 5 bases from J; junction bases left unmatched: 12. The CDR3 has 16 amino acids. CDR3 DNA sequence: TGTGCCAGAAGCAACCCTAGCGGCAGAGGGGACAATGAGCAGTTCTTC. Translation gives CARSNPSGRGDNEQFF.

The chain couples TRBV7-8 to TRBJ2-1, with unresolved D. The germline V gene encodes CDR1 SGHVS and CDR2 FQNEAQ. CDR3 size: 15 residues. Trimming took off 5 bases at V and 2 bases at J, with 13 bases between the two ends. The CDR3 DNA is TGTGCCAGCAGCCCCTGGTCGGTGACCTACAATGAGCAGTTCTTC. Residues: CASSPWSVTYNEQFF.

This chain joins TRBV2 and TRBJ2-5; 8 bases line up with TRBD2. The CDR3 runs 17 residues. Germline lookup yields CDR1 SNHLY and CDR2 FYNNEI. With V trimmed by 1 base and J by 1 base, 8 bases remained unmatched. The CDR3 here is CASSEELAGVSQETQYF. The CDR3 DNA is TGTGCCAGCAGTGAAGAGCTAGCGGGCGTCTCCCAAGAGACCCAGTACTTC.

This chain connects TRBV18 to TRBJ1-4; D unresolved. The CDR3 consists of 14 residues. Trimming cost V 1 base and J 5 bases, with 8 bases left between them. Germline CDR1 reads KGHSH; CDR2 reads LQKENI. The CDR3 loop is CASSPLVTNEKLFF. CDR3 nucleotides: TGTGCCAGCTCACCACTAGTCACGAATGAAAAACTGTTTTTT.

This chain uses TRBV7-9 with TRBJ2-1; D is possibly TRBD1 (5 bases). Deletions cut 4 bases from V and 5 bases from J, with 15 bases between. The CDR3 has 15 amino acids. Germline V gene lookup returns CDR1 SEHNR and CDR2 FQNEAQ (reference sequence). The CDR3 DNA sequence: TGTGCCAGCAGCTCTTCCTTGGGGCTAGACAATGAGCAGTTCTTC. Amino acids: CASSSSLGLDNEQFF. Based on the CDR3 plus reference TRBV7-9 and TRBJ2-1, the full variable domain is DTGVSQNPRHKITKRGQNVTFRCDPISEHNRLYWYRQTLGQGPEFLTYFQNEAQLEKSRLLSDRFSAERPKGSFSTLEIQRTEQGDSAMYLCASSSSLGLDNEQFFGPGTRLTVL.

The chain couples TRBV10-3 to TRBJ2-2, with D hard to call. CDR1 is ENHRY, CDR2 SYGVKD, per germline. Between the trimmed V and J ends, which lost 3 bases and 4 bases, there was a span of 9 bases. There are 14 residues in the CDR3. The CDR3 loop is CAISETRGTGELFF. CDR3 DNA sequence: TGTGCCATCAGTGAAACCCGCGGCACCGGGGAGCTGTTTTTT.